Listed here is a single T cell receptor (beta chain). The data were taken from a study of shared clonotypes between healthy human individuals. Using immunoSEQ multiplex PCR, the repertoire was profiled, and TCRdb retains in-frame clones only, with some absent. This sample has 1,400,000 or so clones; roughly 98.5% occur once, and the top ten carry approximately 0.4%. The sample consisted of naive CD4+ T cells sorted from blood. The subset here: CD45RA+ positively selected. The receptor was isolated from a man aged 30 to 45 in good health.

CDR3 sequence: CATPSQDGRIGYTF. DNA for the CDR3: TGTGCCACCCCGTCTCAGGACGGTCGTATCGGCTACACCTTC. The chain carries TRBV28 and TRBJ1-2; D remains unclear. Germline-derived CDR1 and CDR2 are MDHEN and SYDVKM. Trimming stripped 10 bases from V and 8 bases from J, with 23 bases between. The CDR3 extends over 14 amino acids.